The 10 T cell receptor beta chains below were found in one sample sequenced in a study of control samples from healthy donors and cancer patients. Generated by immunoSEQ multiplex PCR, the TCRdb table keeps only in-frame clones and is missing some. The sample lists approximately 120,000 clones, 90% occurring once. Sequences were obtained from blood. These receptor sequences come from a human donor in good health. The donor label of this sample is uncertain.

The CDR3 DNA is TGTGCCAGCAGTGAATCGCCTACAAACTACACCTTC. Translating gives CASSESPTNYTF. The chain combines TRBV6-1 with TRBJ1-2; D gene unclear. V was shortened by 2 bases and J by 10 bases, with 11 bases between the two germline ends. Germline V lookup: CDR1 MNHNS, CDR2 SASEGT. The CDR3 is made up of 12 amino acids.

This chain uses TRBV5-1 with TRBJ1-4; TRBD1 matches at 7 bases. Trimming took 0 bases from V and 5 from J; bases not matched to a gene: 7. CDR1 is SGHRS and CDR2 is YFSETQ in the germline V gene. The CDR3 is 16 amino acids. Written as DNA, the CDR3 is TGCGCCAGCAGCTTGGGGGGACAGAGTTTCAATGAAAAACTGTTTTTT. Translated, it gives CASSLGGQSFNEKLFF.

The sample holds a few counts of this clone. The rearrangement links TRBV5-1 to TRBJ2-1, with D maybe TRBD1 (6 bases). CDR1 is SGHRS and CDR2 is YFSETQ in the germline V gene. V shed 0 bases and J shed 9 bases, with 22 bases lying between them. The CDR3 spans 17 residues. The chain's CDR3 is CASSLAKTGGERSEQFF. The DNA for the CDR3 is TGCGCCAGCAGCTTGGCGAAGACAGGAGGCGAACGCTCTGAGCAGTTCTTC.

The chain has TRBV21-1 and TRBJ1-6; TRBD1 is the table's D call, not checked against the DNA. TRBV21-1 is an annotated pseudogene. The CDR3 has 15 amino acids. The CDR3 loop reads CASIAKGQTNSPLHF. The CDR3, as DNA: TGTGCCAGCATAGCAAAGGGACAGACTAATTCACCCCTCCACTTT.

CDR3 region: CASSLSAGAYNEQFF. CDR3 in DNA: TGTGCCAGCAGTTTATCAGCGGGGGCATACAATGAGCAGTTCTTC. This chain uses TRBV27 with TRBJ2-1; 8 bases are shared with TRBD2. V trimming: 0 bases; J trimming: 4 bases; junction bases outside the gene matches: 2. The CDR3 extends over 15 amino acids. CDR1 MNHEY and CDR2 SMNVEV come from the germline V gene (reference sequence).

The chain recombines TRBV18 with TRBJ2-7, with TRBD1 matching over 9 bases. Germline CDR1 reads KGHSH; CDR2 reads LQKENI. This CDR3 has 14 amino acids. Trimming removed 2 bases from V and 4 bases from J; junction bases left unmatched: 3. CDR3: CASSPGTGKYEQYF. CDR3 sequence (DNA): TGTGCCAGCTCACCAGGGACAGGGAAGTACGAGCAGTACTTC. Combining the CDR3 with reference TRBV18 and TRBJ2-7 gives the whole variable domain NAGVMQNPRHLVRRRGQEARLRCSPMKGHSHVYWYRQLPEEGLKFMVYLQKENIIDESGMPKERFSAEFPKEGPSILRIQQVVRGDSAAYFCASSPGTGKYEQYFGPGTRLTVT.

CDR3 amino acids: CASSRFGGPLQTQYF. CDR3 nucleotides: TGTGCCAGCAGCCGTTTTGGGGGCCCCCTCCAGACCCAGTACTTC. This chain connects TRBV11-2 to TRBJ2-5, with D perhaps TRBD1 (6 bases). Looked up from germline, CDR1 is SGHAT and CDR2 is FQNNGV. The CDR3 has 15 amino acids. Trimming left V 5 bases short and J 6 bases short, with 19 bases between.

This rearrangement joins TRBV11-2 to TRBJ1-3, with D possibly matching TRBD1 (5 bases). The CDR3 spans 16 residues. The V and J ends lost 3 bases and 0 bases respectively, with 12 bases between them. Germline CDR1 SGHAT, CDR2 FQNNGV. CDR3 sequence reads: CASSLGTESSGNTIYF. CDR3 nucleotide sequence: TGTGCCAGCAGCTTGGGGACGGAAAGCTCTGGAAACACCATATATTTT.

V is TRBV9 and J is TRBJ2-3; perhaps TRBD2 as D (5 bases). Trimming pared 4 bases from V and 2 bases from J, leaving 11 bases between. Germline-derived CDR1 and CDR2 are SGDLS and YYNGEE. The CDR3 runs to 14 residues. CDR3 amino acids: CASSQAGLTDTQYF. The DNA for the CDR3 is TGTGCCAGCAGCCAGGCGGGTCTCACAGATACGCAGTATTTT.

The chain carries TRBV6-2 or TRBV6-3 and TRBJ2-2; D gene unclear. This CDR3 spans 14 amino acids. Per germline, CDR1 MNHEY and CDR2 SVGEGT. V lost 5 bases to trimming and J lost 4 bases, with 11 bases between them. CDR3 nucleotides: TGTGCCAGCAGTCCGACCCCAGGCACCGGGGAGCTGTTTTTT. Amino acid sequence: CASSPTPGTGELFF.